A selection of T cell receptor beta chains follows, all from one sample in a study of cytomegalovirus exposure and HLA in healthy donors. Clones were read by immunoSEQ multiplex PCR, and TCRdb kept only the in-frame ones, dropping some. The sample lists about 150,000 clones; just over 85% were seen once. The sample consisted of PBMCs. The receptors were sampled from a human donor in good health. Both conserved end residues are part of each CDR3.

length	V	CDR3
13	TRBV29-1	CSVEAQGYYGYTF
16	TRBV6-5	CASSYSTGGSDTEAFF
15	TRBV5-4	CASSSGLAGGNTQYF
15	TRBV11-2	CASSLRTGGRTEAFF
15	TRBV19	CASSIFLSSGNTIYF
13	TRBV28	CASLGQTNTEAFF
11	TRBV2	CASSRFRQHAF
15	TRBV6-1	CASSVKGGGNQPQHF
13	TRBV10-2	CASSLQLNTEAFF
17	TRBV19	CASSRLPGQGATYEQYF
14	TRBV15	CATSRGGTFTEAFF
16	TRBV27	CASSPRDWPARNEQFF
14	TRBV27	CASRGERANQPQHF
13	TRBV27	CASRSAGGSPLHF
14	TRBV11-2	CASSLGLLDTEAFF
16	TRBV7-2	CASSLGDRPYNSPLHF
14	TRBV18	CASSLSGGSYEQYF
15	TRBV5-1	CASSLGTGPNYGYTF
19	TRBV7-9	CASSGGTARSFLNTGELFF
14	TRBV25-1	CASSGTGGYQPQHF
13	TRBV28	CASSSGGSYGYTF
14	TRBV25-1	CASSPRQGYTEAFF
15	TRBV19	CASTTEGSYNSPLHF
16	TRBV7-9	CASSLPPSGSTDTQYF
15	TRBV9	CASSVVEGSNEKLFF
15	TRBV15	CATSRGPSGNYEQYF
17	TRBV19	CASSPLGPPGRNTEAFF
14	TRBV5-5	CASSPRQGVIGYTF
15	TRBV6-1	CASSRQGLMNTEAFF
14	TRBV5-1	CASSLGVKGYEQYF
15	TRBV7-2	CASSPLSGPYNEQFF
16	TRBV7-2	CASSLVWGVGYQPQHF
15	TRBV7-6	CASSLGQGQGETQYF
13	TRBV6-1	CASSVGNLEKLFF
15	TRBV4-3	CASSQDRTSTDTQYF
14	TRBV2	CASRTEGSNQPQHF
15	TRBV14	CASSHVQGTTGELFF
11	TRBV20-1	CSAQRTDTQYF
16	TRBV2	CASSEKARGSNQPQHF
14	TRBV6-6	CASSYQDRGGEQYF
15	TRBV6-6	CASSYSGAGGYEQYF
18	TRBV9	CASSVDASGSTYYNEQFF
13	TRBV29-1	CSVRETPNEKLFF
14	TRBV4-3	CASSQVWTSNEQFF
12	TRBV7-2	CASSLDRREAFF
15	TRBV7-9	CASSSSGENTGELFF
15	TRBV7-7	CASSFSGGAGETQYF
14	TRBV28	CASSSGPSNQPQHF
14	TRBV4-3	CASSLELSGNTIYF
17	TRBV4-1	CASSQEGAARANYGYTF
18	TRBV4-1	CASSRSPGPLLMNTEAFF
18	TRBV2	CASIRAGWGGLTQETQYF